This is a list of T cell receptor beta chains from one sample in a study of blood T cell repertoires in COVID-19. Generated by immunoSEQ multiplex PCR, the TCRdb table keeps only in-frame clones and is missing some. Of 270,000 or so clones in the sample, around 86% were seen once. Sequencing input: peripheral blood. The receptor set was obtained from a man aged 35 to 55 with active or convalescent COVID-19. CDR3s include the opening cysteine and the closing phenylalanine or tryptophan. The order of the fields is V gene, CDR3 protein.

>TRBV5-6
CASSPQRNEKLFF
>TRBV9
CASSLGTGGNYGYTF
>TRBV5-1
CASFDGNYDTDTQYF
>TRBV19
CASSSGTVGEQYF
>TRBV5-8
CASSLADWPQAFF
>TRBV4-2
CASSQEGANYGYTF
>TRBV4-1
CASSQRRGPYNEQFF
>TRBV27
CASSYTGGSSYEQYF
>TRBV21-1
CARGNYRDRRLREKLFF
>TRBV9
CASSVGERGKETQYF